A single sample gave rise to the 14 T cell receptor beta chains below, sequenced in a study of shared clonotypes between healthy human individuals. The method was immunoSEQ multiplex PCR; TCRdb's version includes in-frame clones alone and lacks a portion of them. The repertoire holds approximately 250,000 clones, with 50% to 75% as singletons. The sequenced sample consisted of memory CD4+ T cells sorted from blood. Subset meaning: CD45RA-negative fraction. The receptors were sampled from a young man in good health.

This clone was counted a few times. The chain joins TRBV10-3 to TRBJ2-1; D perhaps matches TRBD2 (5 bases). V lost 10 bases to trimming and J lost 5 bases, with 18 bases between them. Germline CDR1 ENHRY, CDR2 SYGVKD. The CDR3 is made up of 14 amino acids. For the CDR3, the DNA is TGTGCCACACAAGGCACCCGGGATCACAATGAGCAGTTCTTC. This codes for CATQGTRDHNEQFF.

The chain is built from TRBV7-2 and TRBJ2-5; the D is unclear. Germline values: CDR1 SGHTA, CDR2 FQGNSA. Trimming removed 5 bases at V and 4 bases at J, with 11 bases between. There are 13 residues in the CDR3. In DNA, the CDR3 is TGTGCCAGCAGCCCATTAGCTACAGAGACCCAGTACTTC. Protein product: CASSPLATETQYF.

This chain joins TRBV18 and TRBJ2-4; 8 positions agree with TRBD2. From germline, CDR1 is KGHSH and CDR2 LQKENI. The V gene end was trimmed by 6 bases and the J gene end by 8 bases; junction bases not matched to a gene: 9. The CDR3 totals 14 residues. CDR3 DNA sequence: TGTGCCAGCTCCCCAACTAGCGGTCCCTACATTCAGTACTTC. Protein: CASSPTSGPYIQYF.

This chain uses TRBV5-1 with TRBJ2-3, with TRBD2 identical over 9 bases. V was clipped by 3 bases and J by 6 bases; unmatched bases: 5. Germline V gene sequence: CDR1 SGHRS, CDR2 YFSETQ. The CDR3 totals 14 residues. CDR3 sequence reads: CASSWGLAQDTQYF. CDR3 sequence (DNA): TGCGCCAGCAGCTGGGGACTAGCCCAGGATACGCAGTATTTT.

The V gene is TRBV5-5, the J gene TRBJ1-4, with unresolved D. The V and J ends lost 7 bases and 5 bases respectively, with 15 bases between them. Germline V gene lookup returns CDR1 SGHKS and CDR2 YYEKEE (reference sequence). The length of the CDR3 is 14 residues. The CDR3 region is CASGRLGRNEKLFF. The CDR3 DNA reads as TGTGCCAGCGGTAGACTGGGAAGGAATGAAAAACTGTTTTTT.

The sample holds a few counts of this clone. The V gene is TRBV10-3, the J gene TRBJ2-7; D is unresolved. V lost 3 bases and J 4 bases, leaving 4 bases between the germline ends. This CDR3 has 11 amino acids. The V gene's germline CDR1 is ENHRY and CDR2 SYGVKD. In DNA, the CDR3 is TGTGCCATCAGTGACATGTACGAGCAGTACTTC. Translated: CAISDMYEQYF.

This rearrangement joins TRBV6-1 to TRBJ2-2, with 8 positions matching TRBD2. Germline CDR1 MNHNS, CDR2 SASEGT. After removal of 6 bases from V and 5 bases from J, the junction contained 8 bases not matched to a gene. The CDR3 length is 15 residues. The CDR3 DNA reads TGTGCCAGCAGCATACTAGCGGAGGTTACCGGGGAGCTGTTTTTT. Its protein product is CASSILAEVTGELFF.

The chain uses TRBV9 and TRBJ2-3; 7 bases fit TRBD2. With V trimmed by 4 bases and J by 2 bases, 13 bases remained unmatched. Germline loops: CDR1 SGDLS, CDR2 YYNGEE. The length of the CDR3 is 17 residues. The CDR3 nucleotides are TGTGCCAGCAGCTTTAGCGGGTCCGGGCCCTACACAGATACGCAGTATTTT. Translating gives CASSFSGSGPYTDTQYF.

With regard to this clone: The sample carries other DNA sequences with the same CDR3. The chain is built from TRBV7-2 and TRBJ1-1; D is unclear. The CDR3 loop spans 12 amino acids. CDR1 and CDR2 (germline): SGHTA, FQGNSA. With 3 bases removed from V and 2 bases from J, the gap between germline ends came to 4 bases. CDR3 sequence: CASSFSNTEAFF. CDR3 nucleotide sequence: TGTGCCAGCAGCTTCTCAAACACTGAAGCTTTCTTT.

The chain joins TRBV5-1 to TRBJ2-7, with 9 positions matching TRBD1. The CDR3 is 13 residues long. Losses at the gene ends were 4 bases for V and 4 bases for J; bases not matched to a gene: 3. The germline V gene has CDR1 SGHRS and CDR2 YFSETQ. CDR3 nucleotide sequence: TGCGCCAGCAGCAAGGACAGGGGTTACGAGCAGTACTTC. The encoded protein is CASSKDRGYEQYF.

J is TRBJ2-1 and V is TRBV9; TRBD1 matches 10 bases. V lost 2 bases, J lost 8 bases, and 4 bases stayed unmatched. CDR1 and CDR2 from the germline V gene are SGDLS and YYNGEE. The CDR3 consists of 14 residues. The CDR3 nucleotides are TGTGCCAGCAGCGTTAGGACAGGGGGACATGAGCAGTTCTTC. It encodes CASSVRTGGHEQFF.

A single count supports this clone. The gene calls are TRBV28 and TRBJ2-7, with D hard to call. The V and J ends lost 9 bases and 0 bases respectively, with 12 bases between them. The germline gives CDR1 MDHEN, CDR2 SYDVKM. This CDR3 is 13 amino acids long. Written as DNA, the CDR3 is TGTGCCAGTCTCCCGAGTAGCTCCTACGAGCAGTACTTC. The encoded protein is CASLPSSSYEQYF. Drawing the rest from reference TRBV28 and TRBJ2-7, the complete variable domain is DVKVTQSSRYLVKRTGEKVFLECVQDMDHENMFWYRQDPGLGLRLIYFSYDVKMKEKGDIPEGYSVSREKKERFSLILESASTNQTSMYLCASLPSSSYEQYFGPGTRLTVT.

The CDR3 nucleotides read TGTGCCAGCACTCAGGGGAGGGACACCGGGGAGCTGTTTTTT. Translated, it gives CASTQGRDTGELFF. V is TRBV9 and J is TRBJ2-2; D perhaps matches TRBD2 (7 bases). The V end lost 6 bases, the J end lost 3 bases, and 12 bases lay between the germline ends. CDR3 length: 14 residues. CDR1 and CDR2 (germline): SGDLS, YYNGEE.

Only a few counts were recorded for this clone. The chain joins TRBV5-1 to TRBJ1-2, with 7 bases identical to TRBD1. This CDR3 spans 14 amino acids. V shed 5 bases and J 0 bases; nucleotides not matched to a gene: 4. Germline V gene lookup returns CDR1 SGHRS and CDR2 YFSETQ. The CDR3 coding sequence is TGCGCCAGCAGGGCCGGGACAGCTAACTATGGCTACACCTTC. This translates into CASRAGTANYGYTF.